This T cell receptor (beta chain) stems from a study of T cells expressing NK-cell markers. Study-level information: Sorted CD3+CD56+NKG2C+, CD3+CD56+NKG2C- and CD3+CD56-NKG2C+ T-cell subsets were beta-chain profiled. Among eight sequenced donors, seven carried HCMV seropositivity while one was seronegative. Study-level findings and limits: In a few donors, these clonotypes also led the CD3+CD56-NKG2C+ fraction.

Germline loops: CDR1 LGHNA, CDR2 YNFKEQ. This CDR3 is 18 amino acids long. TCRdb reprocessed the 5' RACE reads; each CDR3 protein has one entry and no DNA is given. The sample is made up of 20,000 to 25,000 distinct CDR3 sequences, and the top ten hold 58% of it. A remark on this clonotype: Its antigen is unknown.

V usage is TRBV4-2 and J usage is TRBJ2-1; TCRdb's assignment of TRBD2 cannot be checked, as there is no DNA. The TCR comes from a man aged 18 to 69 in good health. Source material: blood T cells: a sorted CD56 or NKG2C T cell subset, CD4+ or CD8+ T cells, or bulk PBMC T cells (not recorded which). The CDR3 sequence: CASSQDASGSRMGNEQFF.